The rows below give T cell receptor beta chains drawn from one sample of a study of OX40 agonist ivuxolimab in advanced cancers. Some clones are missing from TCRdb's copy, which holds only in-frame ones; the method was immunoSEQ multiplex PCR. The table has about 31,000 clones, 82% seen once. Sequences were derived from CD4+ or CD8+ T cells sorted from blood, sampled in a trial of the OX40 agonist ivuxolimab. The receptor source for this set is an adult with an advanced solid tumor such as melanoma, head and neck, liver or kidney cancer. The CDR3 runs from the conserved cysteine through the conserved F or W. Fields, in order: clone size, J gene, V gene, CDR3 length, D gene, CDR3 DNA, CDR3 protein. D genes are given only for firm matches. Not every row has a clone size; where given, it reads once, few, many or a size class.

clone_size: NA; j_call: TRBJ2-1; v_call: TRBV5-1; cdr3_length: 15; d_call: TRBD2; cdr3_nt: TGCGCCAGCAGCCCTCTAGCGGGAGGGTACAATGAGCAGTTCTTC; cdr3_aa: CASSPLAGGYNEQFF
clone_size: NA; j_call: TRBJ2-3; v_call: TRBV27; cdr3_length: 13; d_call: NA; cdr3_nt: TGTGCCAGCAGTTCCGGACAGTCAGATACGCAGTATTTT; cdr3_aa: CASSSGQSDTQYF
clone_size: NA; j_call: TRBJ2-2; v_call: TRBV6-5; cdr3_length: 13; d_call: NA; cdr3_nt: TGTGCCAGCAGTGGTTGGGGAGGAGGGGAGCTGTTTTTT; cdr3_aa: CASSGWGGGELFF
clone_size: NA; j_call: TRBJ2-7; v_call: TRBV4-3; cdr3_length: 14; d_call: TRBD1; cdr3_nt: TGCGCCAGCAGCCAAGGGGACAGTACCTACGAGCAGTACTTC; cdr3_aa: CASSQGDSTYEQYF
clone_size: NA; j_call: TRBJ2-5; v_call: TRBV6-5; cdr3_length: 14; d_call: NA; cdr3_nt: TGTGCCAGCAGTCTGGGGATTTCTCAAGAGACCCAGTACTTC; cdr3_aa: CASSLGISQETQYF
clone_size: NA; j_call: TRBJ1-2; v_call: TRBV5-8; cdr3_length: 17; d_call: TRBD1; cdr3_nt: TGTGCCAGCAGCTCCTGGACAGGGGGGGCCAGGGACTATGGCTACACCTTC; cdr3_aa: CASSSWTGGARDYGYTF
clone_size: NA; j_call: TRBJ2-1; v_call: TRBV6-1; cdr3_length: 15; d_call: TRBD2; cdr3_nt: TGTGCCAGCAGTGCCCTAGCGGGAGTTGGGGGTGAGCAGTTCTTC; cdr3_aa: CASSALAGVGGEQFF
clone_size: NA; j_call: TRBJ1-6; v_call: TRBV10-1; cdr3_length: 14; d_call: TRBD1; cdr3_nt: TGCGCCAGCAGTCGGGACAGGGGGGGTTCACCCCTCCACTTT; cdr3_aa: CASSRDRGGSPLHF
clone_size: NA; j_call: TRBJ1-4; v_call: TRBV19; cdr3_length: 14; d_call: NA; cdr3_nt: TGTGCCAGTAGTTCCGGACGGGAGAATGAAAAACTGTTTTTT; cdr3_aa: CASSSGRENEKLFF
clone_size: NA; j_call: TRBJ2-7; v_call: TRBV5-1; cdr3_length: 15; d_call: TRBD1; cdr3_nt: TGCGCCAGCAGCTTTATTCGGGACAGGGGCGACGAGCAGTACTTC; cdr3_aa: CASSFIRDRGDEQYF
clone_size: few; j_call: TRBJ1-2; v_call: TRBV4-2; cdr3_length: 17; d_call: TRBD1; cdr3_nt: TGTGCCAGCAGCCAAGAAGGGGGACAGGATGTTGTGAATGGCTACACCTTC; cdr3_aa: CASSQEGGQDVVNGYTF
clone_size: NA; j_call: TRBJ2-7; v_call: TRBV27; cdr3_length: 18; d_call: NA; cdr3_nt: TGTGCCAGCAGTTTAAGGGCAGGGGCCCTATCCCCCTCCTACGAGCAGTACTTC; cdr3_aa: CASSLRAGALSPSYEQYF
clone_size: NA; j_call: TRBJ1-2; v_call: TRBV28; cdr3_length: 12; d_call: TRBD1; cdr3_nt: TGTGCCAGCAGTCCGACAGGGAGCGGCTACACCTTC; cdr3_aa: CASSPTGSGYTF
clone_size: NA; j_call: TRBJ2-1; v_call: TRBV5-4; cdr3_length: 14; d_call: NA; cdr3_nt: TGTGCCAGCAGCTTCGACCGGTCCTACAATGAGCAGTTCTTC; cdr3_aa: CASSFDRSYNEQFF
clone_size: NA; j_call: TRBJ2-2; v_call: TRBV7-2; cdr3_length: 16; d_call: NA; cdr3_nt: TGTGCCAGCAGCTTAGCGCAACGGGGAGGACACGGGGAGCTGTTTTTT; cdr3_aa: CASSLAQRGGHGELFF